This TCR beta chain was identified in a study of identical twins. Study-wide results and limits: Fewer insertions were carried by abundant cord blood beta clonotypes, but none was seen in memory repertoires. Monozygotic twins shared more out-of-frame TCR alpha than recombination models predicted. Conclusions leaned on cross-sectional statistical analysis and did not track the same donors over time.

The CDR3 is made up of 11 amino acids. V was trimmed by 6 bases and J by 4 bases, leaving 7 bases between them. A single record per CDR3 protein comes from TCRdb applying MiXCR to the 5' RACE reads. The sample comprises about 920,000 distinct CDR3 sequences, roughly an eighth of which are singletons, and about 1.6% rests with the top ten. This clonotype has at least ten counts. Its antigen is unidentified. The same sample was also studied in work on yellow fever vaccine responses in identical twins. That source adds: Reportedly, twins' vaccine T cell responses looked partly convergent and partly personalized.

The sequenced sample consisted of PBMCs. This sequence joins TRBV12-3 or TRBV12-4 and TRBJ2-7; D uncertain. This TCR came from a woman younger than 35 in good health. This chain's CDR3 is CASRGVYEQYF. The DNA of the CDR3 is TGTGCCAGCAGAGGAGTTTACGAGCAGTACTTC.